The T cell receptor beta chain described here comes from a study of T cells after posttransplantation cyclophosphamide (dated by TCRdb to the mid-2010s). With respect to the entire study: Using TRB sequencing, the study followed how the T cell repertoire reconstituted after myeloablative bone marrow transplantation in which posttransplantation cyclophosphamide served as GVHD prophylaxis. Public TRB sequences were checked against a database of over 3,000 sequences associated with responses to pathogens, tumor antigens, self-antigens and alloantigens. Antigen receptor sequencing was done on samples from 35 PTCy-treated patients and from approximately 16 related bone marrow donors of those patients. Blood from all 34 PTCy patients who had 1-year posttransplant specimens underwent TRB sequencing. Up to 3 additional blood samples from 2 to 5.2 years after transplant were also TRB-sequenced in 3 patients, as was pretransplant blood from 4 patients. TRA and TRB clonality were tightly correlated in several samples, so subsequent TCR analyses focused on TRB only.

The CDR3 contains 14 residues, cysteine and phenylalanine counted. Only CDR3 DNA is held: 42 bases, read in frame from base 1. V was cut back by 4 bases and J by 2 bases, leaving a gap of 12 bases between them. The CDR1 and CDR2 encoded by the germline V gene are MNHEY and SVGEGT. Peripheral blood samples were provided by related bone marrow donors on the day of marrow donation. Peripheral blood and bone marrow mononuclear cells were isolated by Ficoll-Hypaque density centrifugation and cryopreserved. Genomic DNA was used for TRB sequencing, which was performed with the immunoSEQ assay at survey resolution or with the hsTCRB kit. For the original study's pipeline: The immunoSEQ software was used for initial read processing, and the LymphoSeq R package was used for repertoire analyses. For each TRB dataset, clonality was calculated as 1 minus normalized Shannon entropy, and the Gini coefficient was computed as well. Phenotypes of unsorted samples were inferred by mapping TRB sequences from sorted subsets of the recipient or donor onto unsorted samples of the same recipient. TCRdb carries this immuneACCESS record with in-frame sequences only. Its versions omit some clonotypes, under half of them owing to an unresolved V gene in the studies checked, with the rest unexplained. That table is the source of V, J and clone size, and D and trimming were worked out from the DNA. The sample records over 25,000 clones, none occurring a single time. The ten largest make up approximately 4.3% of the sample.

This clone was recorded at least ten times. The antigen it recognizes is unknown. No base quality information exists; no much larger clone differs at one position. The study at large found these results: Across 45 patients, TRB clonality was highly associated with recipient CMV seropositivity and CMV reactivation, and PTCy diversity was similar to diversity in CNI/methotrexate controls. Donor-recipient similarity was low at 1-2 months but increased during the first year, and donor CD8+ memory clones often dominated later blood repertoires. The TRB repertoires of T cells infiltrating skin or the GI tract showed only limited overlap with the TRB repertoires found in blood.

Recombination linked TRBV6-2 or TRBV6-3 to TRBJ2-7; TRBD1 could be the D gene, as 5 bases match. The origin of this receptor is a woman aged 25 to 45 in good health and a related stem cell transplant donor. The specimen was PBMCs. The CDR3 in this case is CASSSWGGAYEQYF. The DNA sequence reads TGTGCCAGCAGTTCCTGGGGCGGTGCCTACGAGCAGTACTTC.